The subject of this entry is one TCR beta chain. Its antigen is unknown. At the DNA level, this CDR3 is encoded by other sequences in the same sample as well. The germline V gene encodes CDR1 MNHEY and CDR2 SVGAGI. The CDR3 extends over 15 amino acids. The V gene end was trimmed by 2 bases and the J gene end by 6 bases; junction bases not matched to a gene: 3. This entry comes from a study of cytomegalovirus exposure and HLA in healthy donors. Study-wide findings and caveats: Fewer N-insertions than the approximately 680-donor mean were reportedly shown by an Asian-associated ancestry cluster in a later analysis.

A multiplex PCR was run with 60 Vbeta primers and 13 Jbeta primers. Measured with immunoSEQ multiplex PCR; TCRdb has only the in-frame clones, and not every one. The sample records some 110,000 clones, roughly four fifths being singletons. The gene calls are TRBV6-5 and TRBJ2-1, with TRBD2 matching over 11 bases. The sequence was obtained from a man aged 50 to 59 in good health and CMV-seronegative. The specimen was PBMCs. In DNA form, the CDR3 reads TGTGCCAGCAGTTACCCCGGGACTAGCGGCAATGAGCAGTTCTTC. Protein sequence: CASSYPGTSGNEQFF.